This record concerns one T cell receptor (beta chain) sequence. Which antigen it targets is not known. Base-call qualities are not available, and no considerably larger clone is one nucleotide away. The CDR3 sequence holds 13 residues, the cysteine and phenylalanine included. Left in the record is the CDR3 DNA by itself, 39 bases read in frame from the first base. CDR1 PRHDT and CDR2 FYEKMQ are derived from the germline V gene (reference sequence). The junction shows trimming of 3 bases on V and 6 bases on J, plus 11 bases between the germline ends. Library prep was done by the immunoSEQ multiplex PCR assay. RNA was extracted from all samples and reverse transcribed into cDNA, which served as template for TCR sequencing. First-strand cDNA was synthesized with SuperScript III using a 2:1 mix of oligo-dT and random hexamers. A synthetic immune receptor repertoire was used to assess amplification bias, and residual bias was removed computationally. The paper's data handling went like this. After raw reads were preprocessed to remove errors, the CDR3 was defined following IMGT conventions as running from the conserved cysteine to phenylalanine. Clonality was computed as 1 minus the Shannon entropy, with the entropy normalized by log2 of the number of productive unique TCRs. CD4 or CD8 identity of scalp clones was inferred by cross-referencing scalp TCRbeta sequences with sorted blood CD4 and CD8 repertoires. Not all clones reach the TCRdb copy of this immuneACCESS table, which keeps in-frame sequences only. Checked studies attribute under half of the gap to unresolved V genes and leave the rest unexplained. V and J calls and clone size are as listed in that table; D and trimming were resolved from the DNA. The sample records 100,000 to 150,000 clones, around 49% of which are singletons. Around 20% of the sample is held by the ten biggest clonotypes.

The time point tag for this specimen amounts to: baseline before oral tofacitinib. Lesional scalp punch biopsies and peripheral blood were obtained from alopecia areata patients. PBMCs were isolated by density centrifugation and stained for CD3, CD4 and CD8, and CD4+ and CD8+ T cells were sorted on a FACSAria. The data belong to a study of CD8+ T cells in alopecia areata (dated by TCRdb to the late 2010s). Background on the whole study: The treated patients, all with moderate-to-severe alopecia areata, were enrolled in an open-label pilot trial of oral tofacitinib given at 5 to 10 mg twice daily. Patients received tofacitinib for 6 to 18 months and were then followed off drug for 6 months to check for delayed response and recurrence. In both human patients and the C3H/HeJ mouse model, the study applied high-throughput TCRbeta sequencing to look at T cell clonal expansion in alopecia areata. On the human side, TCRbeta sequencing was run on scalp tissue and on sorted CD4+ and CD8+ peripheral blood T cells from healthy controls and from alopecia areata patients with either patchy or totalis/universalis disease. Tofacitinib-treated patients had biopsies at baseline and at 4 and 24 weeks of treatment, with a later scalp biopsy in several patients. Clonality in the scalp was compared among normal scalp (n=4), patchy alopecia areata scalp (n=8), and alopecia totalis/universalis scalp (n=8). RNA was extracted with the PAXgene miRNA kit for fixed scalp, the miRNeasy kit for PBMCs, and the RNeasy kit for mouse skin. Amplification of TCRbeta CDR3 regions was done by immunoSEQ multiplex PCR using 35 Vbeta forward primers and 13 Jbeta reverse primers. Overall results and qualifications from the work: Shared TCR sequences between patients were less evident than in mice, which may be partly attributable to HLA diversity in the patient population. Unlike mouse skin, which is dominated by gammadelta T cells, normal human skin has resident alphabeta T cells that are also sequenced, and this complicates analysis of the scalp TCR repertoire. Higher clonality and more expanded CD8+ clones were observed in lesional scalp than in normal scalp, particularly in alopecia totalis/universalis, a finding suggestive of antigenic drive.

The sequence derives from a human donor with alopecia areata. Rearrangement joined TRBV13 to TRBJ1-2; the D gene cannot be named for sure. The input for sequencing was CD8+ T cells sorted from blood, taken at week 0. The nucleotides read TGTGCCAGCAGCTTGTACGTGCCCCATGGCTACACCTTC. Its translation is CASSLYVPHGYTF.